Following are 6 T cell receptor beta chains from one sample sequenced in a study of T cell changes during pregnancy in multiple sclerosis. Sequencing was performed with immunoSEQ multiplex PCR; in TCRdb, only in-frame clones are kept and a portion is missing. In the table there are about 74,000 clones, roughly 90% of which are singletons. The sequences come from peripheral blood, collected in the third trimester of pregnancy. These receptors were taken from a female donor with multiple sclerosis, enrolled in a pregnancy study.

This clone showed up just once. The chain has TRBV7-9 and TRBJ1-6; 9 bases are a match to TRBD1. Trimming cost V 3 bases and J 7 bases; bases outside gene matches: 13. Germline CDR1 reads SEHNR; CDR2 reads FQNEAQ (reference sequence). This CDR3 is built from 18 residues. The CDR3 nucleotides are TGTGCCAGCAGCTTTAAGGGCGGTACAGGACAGGGGAATTCACCCCTCCACTTT. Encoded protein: CASSFKGGTGQGNSPLHF.

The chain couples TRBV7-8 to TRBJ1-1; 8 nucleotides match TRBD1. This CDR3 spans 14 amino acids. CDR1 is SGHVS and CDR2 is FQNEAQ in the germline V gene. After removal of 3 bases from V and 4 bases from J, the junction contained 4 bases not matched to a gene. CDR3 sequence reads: CASSLDRVGTEAFF. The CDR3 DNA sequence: TGTGCCAGCAGCTTGGACAGGGTGGGCACTGAAGCTTTCTTT.

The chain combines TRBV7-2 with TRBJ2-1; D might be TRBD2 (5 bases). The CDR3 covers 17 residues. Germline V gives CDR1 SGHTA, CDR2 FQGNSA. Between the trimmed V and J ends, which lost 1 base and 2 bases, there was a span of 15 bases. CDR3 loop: CASSLVFGVGPYNEQFF. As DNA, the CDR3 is TGTGCCAGCAGCTTAGTGTTCGGGGTAGGCCCCTACAATGAGCAGTTCTTC.

The CDR3 DNA reads as TGCGCCAGCAGCTCGGCAGGGGGCCCAGAGACCCAGTACTTC. It codes for CASSSAGGPETQYF. The gene calls are TRBV4-1 and TRBJ2-5; 8 nucleotides agree with TRBD1. CDR3 length equals 14 residues. V shed 5 bases and J 4 bases; nucleotides not matched to a gene: 6. The germline gives CDR1 MGHRA, CDR2 YSYEKL.

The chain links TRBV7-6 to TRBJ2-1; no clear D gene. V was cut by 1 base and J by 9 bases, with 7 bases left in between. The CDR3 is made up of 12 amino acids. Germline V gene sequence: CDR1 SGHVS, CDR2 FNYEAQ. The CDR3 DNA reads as TGTGCCAGCAGCTTAGAGAGAGGTGAGCAGTTCTTC. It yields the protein CASSLERGEQFF.

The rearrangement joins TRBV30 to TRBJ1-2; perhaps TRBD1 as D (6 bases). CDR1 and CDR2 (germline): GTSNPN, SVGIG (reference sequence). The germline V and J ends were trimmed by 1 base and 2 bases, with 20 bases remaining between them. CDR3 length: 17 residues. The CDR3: CAWSGGVTGPLNYGYTF. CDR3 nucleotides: TGTGCCTGGAGTGGCGGAGTAACAGGGCCGCTAAACTATGGCTACACCTTC.